This TCR beta chain was sequenced for a study of control samples from healthy donors and cancer patients. Produced via immunoSEQ multiplex PCR; TCRdb's table is partial and in-frame only. The top ten clones hold 3.5% to 4% of a sample with tens of thousands of clones, 94% of them seen once. In germline, CDR1 is KGHSH, CDR2 LQKENI. V shed 2 bases and J shed 3 bases, with 10 bases lying between them. This CDR3 is 14 amino acids long. This receptor was taken from a man aged 30 to 39 in good health. The V gene is TRBV18, the J gene TRBJ1-1; possible D gene TRBD1, 6 bases. Sequencing was carried out using blood. The CDR3 sequence: CASSPTGKDTEAFF. The DNA for the CDR3 is TGTGCCAGCTCACCAACAGGGAAGGACACTGAAGCTTTCTTT.